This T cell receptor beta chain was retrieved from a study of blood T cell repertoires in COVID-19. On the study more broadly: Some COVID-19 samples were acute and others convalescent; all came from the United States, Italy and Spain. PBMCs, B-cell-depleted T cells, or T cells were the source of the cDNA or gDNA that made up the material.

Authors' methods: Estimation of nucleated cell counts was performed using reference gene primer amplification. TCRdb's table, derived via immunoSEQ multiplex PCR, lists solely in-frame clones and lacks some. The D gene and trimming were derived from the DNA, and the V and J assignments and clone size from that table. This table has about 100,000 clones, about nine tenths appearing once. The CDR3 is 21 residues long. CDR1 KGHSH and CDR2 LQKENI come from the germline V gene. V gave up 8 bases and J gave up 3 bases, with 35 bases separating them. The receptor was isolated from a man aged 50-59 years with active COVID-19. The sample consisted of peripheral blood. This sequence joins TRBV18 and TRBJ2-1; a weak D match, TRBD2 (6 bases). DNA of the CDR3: TGTGCCAGCACCCGCTCTCCGCTAGCGAGTCCCCTAGTCGCTTACTACAATGAGCAGTTCTTC. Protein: CASTRSPLASPLVAYYNEQFF.